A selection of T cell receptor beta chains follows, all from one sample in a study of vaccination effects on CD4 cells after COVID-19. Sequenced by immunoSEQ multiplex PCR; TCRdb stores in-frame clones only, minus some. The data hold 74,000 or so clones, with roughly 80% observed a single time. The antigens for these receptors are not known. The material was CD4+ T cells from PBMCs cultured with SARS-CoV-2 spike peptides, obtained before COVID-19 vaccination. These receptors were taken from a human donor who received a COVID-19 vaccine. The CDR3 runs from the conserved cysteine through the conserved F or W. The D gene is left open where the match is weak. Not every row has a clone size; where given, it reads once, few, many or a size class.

DNA: TGTGCTAGTGGTTTCCACTATGGCTACACCTTC; CDR3: CASGFHYGYTF; V: TRBV12-5; size: -; J: TRBJ1-2; D: -
DNA: TGTGCCAGCAGCCAAGTCGGAGGTGAGACCCAGTACTTC; CDR3: CASSQVGGETQYF; V: TRBV3-1/TRBV3-2; size: -; J: TRBJ2-5; D: -
DNA: TGTGCCACCAGCAGAGGGTGGGGGGTTGATAATTCACCCCTCCACTTT; CDR3: CATSRGWGVDNSPLHF; V: TRBV15; size: -; J: TRBJ1-6; D: -
DNA: TGTGCCAGCAGCCGTACACCGACTCAAGAGACCCAGTACTTC; CDR3: CASSRTPTQETQYF; V: TRBV3-1/TRBV3-2; size: once; J: TRBJ2-5; D: -
DNA: TGTGCCAGCAGTCCCCCAGGGACAGGGACGGGAGCTTTCTTT; CDR3: CASSPPGTGTGAFF; V: TRBV6-5; size: -; J: TRBJ1-1; D: TRBD1
DNA: TGTGCCAGCTCACCGTCCCGGGACATGAGCGAAAAACTGTTTTTT; CDR3: CASSPSRDMSEKLFF; V: TRBV18; size: -; J: TRBJ1-4; D: -
DNA: TGTGCCACCAGTGCAGGGTTCAGTGAAAAACTGTTTTTT; CDR3: CATSAGFSEKLFF; V: TRBV24-1; size: -; J: TRBJ1-4; D: -
DNA: TGTGCCAGCAGCGAGGGACTAACGGTAGACACCATATATTTT; CDR3: CASSEGLTVDTIYF; V: TRBV9; size: -; J: TRBJ1-3; D: -
DNA: TGTGCCTGGAATAAGAGGGCCTCAAGCTCCTACAATGAGCAGTTCTTC; CDR3: CAWNKRASSSYNEQFF; V: TRBV30; size: few; J: TRBJ2-1; D: -
DNA: TGTGCCAGCAGTAGAATCGGGGGGGACACAGATACGCAGTATTTT; CDR3: CASSRIGGDTDTQYF; V: TRBV7-9; size: -; J: TRBJ2-3; D: TRBD2
DNA: TGTGCCAGCAGCCTCCCCTATACTGAAGCTTTCTTT; CDR3: CASSLPYTEAFF; V: TRBV6-2/TRBV6-3; size: -; J: TRBJ1-1; D: -
DNA: TGCGCCAGCAGCTTTGCCGGGACAGCTACCGGTGAGCAGTTCTTC; CDR3: CASSFAGTATGEQFF; V: TRBV5-1; size: once; J: TRBJ2-1; D: TRBD1
DNA: TGTGCCAGTAGTATAGATCTCTTCGGCCTACCCCGGTATGGCTACACCTTC; CDR3: CASSIDLFGLPRYGYTF; V: TRBV19; size: -; J: TRBJ1-2; D: -
DNA: TGCGCCAGCAGCTTGGGGACAGCAGCAGATACGCAGTATTTT; CDR3: CASSLGTAADTQYF; V: TRBV5-1; size: -; J: TRBJ2-3; D: -
DNA: TGCGCCAGCAGCTTGGCAGGGGGCGAGACTGAAGCTTTCTTT; CDR3: CASSLAGGETEAFF; V: TRBV5-1; size: -; J: TRBJ1-1; D: TRBD1
DNA: TGCGCCAGCAGCTTGGTTCCCAATAATTCACCCCTCCACTTT; CDR3: CASSLVPNNSPLHF; V: TRBV5-1; size: -; J: TRBJ1-6; D: -
DNA: TGTGCCAGCAAACCGGGACATAACACCGGGGAGCTGTTTTTT; CDR3: CASKPGHNTGELFF; V: TRBV28; size: -; J: TRBJ2-2; D: -
DNA: TGTGCCAGCAGCTCCGAGGGGACCAACTATGGCTACACCTTC; CDR3: CASSSEGTNYGYTF; V: TRBV11-3; size: few; J: TRBJ1-2; D: -
DNA: TGTGCCAGCAGCCTAGGGCCGAATCAGCCCCAGCATTTT; CDR3: CASSLGPNQPQHF; V: TRBV3-1/TRBV3-2; size: -; J: TRBJ1-5; D: -
DNA: TGTGCCAGCGGAGCGACGGGGGACACTGAAGCTTTCTTT; CDR3: CASGATGDTEAFF; V: TRBV7-9; size: -; J: TRBJ1-1; D: -
DNA: TGTGCCAGCAGTTACAGCTATGGCTACACCTTC; CDR3: CASSYSYGYTF; V: TRBV12-3/TRBV12-4; size: -; J: TRBJ1-2; D: -
DNA: TGTGCCAGCAGTGACTCGTTAGGGTCACCCCTCCACTTT; CDR3: CASSDSLGSPLHF; V: TRBV6-4; size: few; J: TRBJ1-6; D: -
DNA: TGTGCCAGCAGCTTAACCGGGACAGGGTCTACTAACTATGGCTACACCTTC; CDR3: CASSLTGTGSTNYGYTF; V: TRBV7-9; size: -; J: TRBJ1-2; D: TRBD1
DNA: TGTGCCAGCAGCCAAGCTGAAAAACTGTTTTTT; CDR3: CASSQAEKLFF; V: TRBV3-1/TRBV3-2; size: -; J: TRBJ1-4; D: -
DNA: TGTGCCAGCAGTTACTCCCCCTCCGCGGGCGAGCAGTTCTTC; CDR3: CASSYSPSAGEQFF; V: TRBV6-2/TRBV6-3; size: -; J: TRBJ2-1; D: -
DNA: TGTGCCAGTAACGAAGGGGAAAAGGGGGCACATCAGCCCCAGCATTTT; CDR3: CASNEGEKGAHQPQHF; V: TRBV19; size: -; J: TRBJ1-5; D: TRBD1
DNA: TGTGCCAGCAGCTTAACTCTCTCGACTCAACAAGAGACCCAGTACTTC; CDR3: CASSLTLSTQQETQYF; V: TRBV7-9; size: once; J: TRBJ2-5; D: -
DNA: TGTGCCAGCAGTGAAGGCTATGGCTACACCTTC; CDR3: CASSEGYGYTF; V: TRBV6-1; size: -; J: TRBJ1-2; D: -